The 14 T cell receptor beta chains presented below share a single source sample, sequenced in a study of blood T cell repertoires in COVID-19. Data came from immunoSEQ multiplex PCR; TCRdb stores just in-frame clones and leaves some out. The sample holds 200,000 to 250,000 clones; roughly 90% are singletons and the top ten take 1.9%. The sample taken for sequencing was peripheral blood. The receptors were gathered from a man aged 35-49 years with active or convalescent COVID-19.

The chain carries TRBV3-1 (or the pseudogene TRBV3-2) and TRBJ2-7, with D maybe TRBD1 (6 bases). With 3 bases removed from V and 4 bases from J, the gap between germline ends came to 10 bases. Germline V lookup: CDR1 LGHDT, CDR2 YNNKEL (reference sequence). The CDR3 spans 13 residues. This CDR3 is CASSQTGRYEQYF. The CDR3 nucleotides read TGTGCCAGCAGCCAGACAGGTCGGTACGAGCAGTACTTC.

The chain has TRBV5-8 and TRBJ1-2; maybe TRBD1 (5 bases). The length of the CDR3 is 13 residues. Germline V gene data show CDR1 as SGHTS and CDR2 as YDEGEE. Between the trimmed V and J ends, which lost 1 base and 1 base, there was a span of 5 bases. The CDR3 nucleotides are TGTGCCAGCAGCTTGCAGGGTAACTATGGCTACACCTTC. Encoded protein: CASSLQGNYGYTF.

In nucleotides, the CDR3 is TGCGCCAGCAGCCCGACGGCTACCCTTTCCGGAGGTGAGCAGTTCTTC. Translation: CASSPTATLSGGEQFF. This chain joins TRBV4-1 and TRBJ2-1; a possible D gene is TRBD2 (5 bases). Germline-derived CDR1 and CDR2 are MGHRA and YSYEKL. V was clipped by 4 bases and J by 9 bases, with 22 bases between them. The CDR3 sequence is 16 residues long.

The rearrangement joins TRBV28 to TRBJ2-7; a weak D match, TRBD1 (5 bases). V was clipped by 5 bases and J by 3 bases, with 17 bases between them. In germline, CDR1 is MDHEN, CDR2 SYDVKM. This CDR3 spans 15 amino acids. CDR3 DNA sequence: TGTGCCAGCAGTCCGAACAGGCTAGTCTTCTACGAGCAGTACTTC. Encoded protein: CASSPNRLVFYEQYF.

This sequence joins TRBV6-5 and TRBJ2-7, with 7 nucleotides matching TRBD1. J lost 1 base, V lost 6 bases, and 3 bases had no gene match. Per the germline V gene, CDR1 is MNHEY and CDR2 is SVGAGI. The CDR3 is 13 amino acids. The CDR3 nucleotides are TGTGCCAGCAGGCCGGGACAGTCCTACGAGCAGTACTTC. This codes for CASRPGQSYEQYF.

The CDR3 DNA follows: TGTGCCAGCAGCTTCATTCCGGGACAGGGAAACACTGAAGCTTTCTTT. It yields the protein CASSFIPGQGNTEAFF. The J gene is TRBJ1-1, the V gene TRBV5-5, with TRBD1 matching 9 bases. The V and J ends lost 2 bases and 2 bases, in that order; junction bases with no gene match: 7. Germline V gives CDR1 SGHKS, CDR2 YYEKEE (reference sequence). The length of the CDR3 is 16 residues.

CDR3 coding DNA: TGTGCCAGCAGTCGTGACAGGGGAGAAGAAAAACTGTTTTTT. Translating it yields CASSRDRGEEKLFF. J is TRBJ1-4 and V is TRBV2; 8 nucleotides align to TRBD1. V was pared by 5 bases and J by 8 bases, with 7 bases of the junction left unmatched. Germline V gene lookup returns CDR1 SNHLY and CDR2 FYNNEI. This CDR3 has 14 residues.

In DNA, the CDR3 is TGTGCCAGCAGCCAAGATTGGAGTGTGAGCTCTGGAAACACCATATATTTT. It encodes CASSQDWSVSSGNTIYF. The chain links TRBV4-2 to TRBJ1-3; D gene uncertain. Trimming pared 0 bases from V and 0 bases from J, leaving 12 bases between. The CDR3 is 17 residues long. The germline gives CDR1 LGHNA, CDR2 YNFKEQ.

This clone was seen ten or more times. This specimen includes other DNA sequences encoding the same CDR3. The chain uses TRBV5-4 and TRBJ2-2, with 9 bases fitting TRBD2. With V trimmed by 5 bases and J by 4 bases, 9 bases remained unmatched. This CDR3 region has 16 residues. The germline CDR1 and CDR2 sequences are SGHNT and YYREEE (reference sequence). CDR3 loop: CASREIAGALTGELFF. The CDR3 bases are TGTGCCAGCAGGGAAATAGCGGGGGCCCTCACCGGGGAGCTGTTTTTT. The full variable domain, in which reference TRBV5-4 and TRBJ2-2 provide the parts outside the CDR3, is ETGVTQSPTHLIKTRGQQVTLRCSSQSGHNTVSWYQQALGQGPQFIFQYYREEENGRGNFPPRFSGLQFPNYSSELNVNALELDDSALYLCASREIAGALTGELFFGEGSRLTVL.

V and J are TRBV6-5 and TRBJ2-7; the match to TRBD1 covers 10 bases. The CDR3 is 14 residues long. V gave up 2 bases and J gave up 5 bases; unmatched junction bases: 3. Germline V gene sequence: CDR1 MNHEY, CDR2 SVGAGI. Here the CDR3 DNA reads TGTGCCAGCAGTTACGGACAGGGGGACCACGAGCAGTACTTC. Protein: CASSYGQGDHEQYF.

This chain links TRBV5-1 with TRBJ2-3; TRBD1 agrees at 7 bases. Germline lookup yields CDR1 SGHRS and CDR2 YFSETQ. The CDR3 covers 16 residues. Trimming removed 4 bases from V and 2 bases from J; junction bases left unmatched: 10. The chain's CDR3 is CASSPNDRDFTDTQYF. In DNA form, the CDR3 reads TGCGCCAGCAGCCCAAATGACAGGGATTTCACAGATACGCAGTATTTT.

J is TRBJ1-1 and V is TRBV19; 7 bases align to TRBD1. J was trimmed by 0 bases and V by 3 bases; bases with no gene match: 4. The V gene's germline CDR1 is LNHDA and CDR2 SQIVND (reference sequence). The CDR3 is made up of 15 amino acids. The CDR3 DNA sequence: TGTGCCAGTAGTATTCGGGACAGATTGAACACTGAAGCTTTCTTT. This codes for CASSIRDRLNTEAFF.

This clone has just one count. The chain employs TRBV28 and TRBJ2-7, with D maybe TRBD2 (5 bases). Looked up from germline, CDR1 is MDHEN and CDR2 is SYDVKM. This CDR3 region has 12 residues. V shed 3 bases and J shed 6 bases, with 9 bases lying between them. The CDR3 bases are TGTGCCAGCAGTTTTGGCGGGTCCGAGCAGTACTTC. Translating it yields CASSFGGSEQYF.

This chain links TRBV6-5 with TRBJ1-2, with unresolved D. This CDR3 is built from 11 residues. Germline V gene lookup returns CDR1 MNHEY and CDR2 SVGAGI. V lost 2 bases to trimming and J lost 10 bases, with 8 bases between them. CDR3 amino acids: CASSYNTDYTF. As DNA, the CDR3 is TGTGCCAGCAGTTACAATACAGACTACACCTTC.